Each of the 11 T cell receptor beta chains below was sequenced from the same sample in a study of cytomegalovirus exposure and HLA in healthy donors. Primers for the PCR totalled 60 Vbeta and 13 Jbeta. TCRdb's table, derived via immunoSEQ multiplex PCR, lists solely in-frame clones and lacks some. The sample consists of fewer than 100,000 clones, around three quarters of them appearing once. What was sequenced was PBMCs. The origin of the receptors is a male donor in good health and CMV-seronegative.

The J gene is TRBJ1-4, the V gene TRBV15; D is uncertain. Germline lookup yields CDR1 LNHNV and CDR2 YYDKDF (reference sequence). Trimming took 3 bases from V and 5 from J, leaving 13 bases between them. This CDR3 contains 15 residues. CDR3 nucleotide sequence: TGTGCCACCAGCAGCGATGGGGAGGGCAATGAAAAACTGTTTTTT. As protein: CATSSDGEGNEKLFF.

The chain combines TRBV7-9 with TRBJ1-1, with TRBD1 matching over 7 bases. CDR3 length: 15 amino acids. Germline V gene sequence: CDR1 SEHNR, CDR2 FQNEAQ (reference sequence). Unmatched junction bases numbered 17, after V lost 5 bases and J lost 11 bases. The CDR3 here is CASSRSTGWGWEAFF. CDR3 nucleotide sequence: TGTGCCAGCAGCCGGTCGACAGGGTGGGGTTGGGAGGCTTTCTTT.

The CDR3 region is CAARVGAYEQYF. CDR3 bases: TGTGCCGCTCGGGTAGGAGCCTACGAGCAGTACTTC. The J gene is TRBJ2-7, the V gene TRBV19; no reliable D call. The CDR3 sequence is 12 residues long. Trimming removed 11 bases at V and 2 bases at J, with 13 bases between. Germline V gene sequence: CDR1 LNHDA, CDR2 SQIVND (reference sequence).

This chain uses TRBV7-7 with TRBJ2-2; TRBD2 matches 9 bases. V lost 1 base and J lost 6; bases outside the gene matches: 9. The CDR3 runs to 17 residues. Looked up from germline, CDR1 is SSHAT and CDR2 is FNYEAQ (reference sequence). Written as DNA, the CDR3 is TGTGCCAGCAGCTTAGACAGCGGGGGGAGTTTCCCCGGGGAGCTGTTTTTT. Protein product: CASSLDSGGSFPGELFF.

CDR3 sequence reads: CASSPRGGGAYTQYF. The CDR3 nucleotides are TGTGCCAGCAGCCCCAGGGGCGGGGGGGCCTATACGCAGTATTTT. V usage is TRBV9 and J usage is TRBJ2-3, with TRBD2 matching 9 bases. CDR3 length: 15 amino acids. The V gene's germline CDR1 is SGDLS and CDR2 YYNGEE. Unmatched junction bases numbered 10, after V lost 4 bases and J lost 7 bases.

J is TRBJ2-7 and V is TRBV9, with 10 bases lining up with TRBD1. This CDR3 contains 13 residues. J gave up 6 bases and V 3 bases, and 3 bases lay outside the gene matches. Germline V gene sequence: CDR1 SGDLS, CDR2 YYNGEE. The CDR3 bases are TGTGCCAGCAGCGGACAGGGGGCGTCCGAGCAGTACTTC. Amino acids: CASSGQGASEQYF.

CDR3 loop: CASSHLIQGTNYGYTF. The DNA of the CDR3 is TGTGCCAGCAGCCACTTAATACAGGGGACTAACTATGGCTACACCTTC. This chain uses TRBV7-6 with TRBJ1-2, with 7 bases matching TRBD1. J lost 0 bases, V lost 5 bases, and 9 bases had no gene match. The CDR3 is made up of 16 amino acids. Germline lookup yields CDR1 SGHVS and CDR2 FNYEAQ.

The chain combines TRBV27 with TRBJ2-7; no reliable D call. This CDR3 contains 16 residues. CDR1 and CDR2 from the germline V gene are MNHEY and SMNVEV (reference sequence). Between the trimmed V and J ends, which lost 0 bases and 5 bases, there was a span of 17 bases. For the CDR3, the DNA is TGTGCCAGCAGTTTATCGATAGTGCGATATCCCCACGAGCAGTACTTC. Translating gives CASSLSIVRYPHEQYF.

The V gene is TRBV19, the J gene TRBJ1-1; TRBD1 matches 10 bases. With 0 bases clipped from V and 4 bases from J, the junction kept 5 bases outside the gene matches. There are 16 residues in the CDR3. Per germline, CDR1 LNHDA and CDR2 SQIVND (reference sequence). The CDR3 here is CASSIDGTGASTEAFF. The DNA for the CDR3 is TGTGCCAGTAGTATAGACGGGACAGGGGCGAGCACTGAAGCTTTCTTT.

CDR3 DNA sequence: TGTGCCAGCAGTGAAGCAGGGGGCGAGCAGTACTTC. Protein: CASSEAGGEQYF. This chain uses TRBV6-1 with TRBJ2-7; TRBD1 might be the D (6 bases). The V end was cut by 0 bases, the J end by 6 bases, with 6 bases between. CDR3 length: 12 residues. Looked up from germline, CDR1 is MNHNS and CDR2 is SASEGT.

The CDR3 protein is CSARADSFNTEAFF. The CDR3 bases are TGCAGCGCCAGAGCTGACAGTTTTAACACTGAAGCTTTCTTT. The chain couples TRBV29-1 to TRBJ1-1, with a weak D call TRBD1 (5 bases). Germline loops: CDR1 SQVTM, CDR2 ANQGSEA. This CDR3 contains 14 residues. With 7 bases removed from V and 2 bases from J, the gap between germline ends came to 17 bases.